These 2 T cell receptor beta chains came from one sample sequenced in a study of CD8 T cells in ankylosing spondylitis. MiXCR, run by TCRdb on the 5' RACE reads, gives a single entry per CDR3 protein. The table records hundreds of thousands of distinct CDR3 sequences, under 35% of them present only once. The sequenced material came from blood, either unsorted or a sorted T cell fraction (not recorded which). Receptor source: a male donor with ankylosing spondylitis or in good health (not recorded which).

The CDR3, as DNA: TGCGCCAGCACCGGGACACCGTCCTACGAGCAGTACTTC. The encoded protein is CASTGTPSYEQYF. The rearrangement links TRBV5-1 to TRBJ2-7; maybe TRBD1 (6 bases). Per germline, CDR1 SGHRS and CDR2 YFSETQ. The CDR3 covers 13 residues. The germline V and J ends were trimmed by 6 bases and 1 base, with 11 bases remaining between them.

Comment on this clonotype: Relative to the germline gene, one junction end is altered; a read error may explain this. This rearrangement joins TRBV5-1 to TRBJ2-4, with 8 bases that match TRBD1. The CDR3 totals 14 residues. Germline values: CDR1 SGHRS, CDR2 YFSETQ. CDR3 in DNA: TGCGCCAGCAGCCCATCAGGGGGCCAAAACGTTCAGTACTTC. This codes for CASSPSGGQNVQYF.